The 27 T cell receptor beta chains reported below all come from one sample, sequenced in a study of post-analysis software for immune sequencing data. The study, taken as a whole, reports: When patients were compared with controls, 4 or 5 TRBV segments were more frequent, TRBV5-6, TRBV5-1 and TRBV20-1 among them.

Their antigens remain unidentified. Built from TCR beta cDNA, the libraries had unique molecular identifiers in them. TCRdb reanalysed the PCR reads using MiXCR and keeps one entry per CDR3 protein. The sample includes roughly 410,000 distinct CDR3 sequences, 30% to 45% of them seen just once. What was sequenced was blood. Source of these receptors: a girl aged 5 to 17 with multiple sclerosis.

This chain joins TRBV7-2 and TRBJ2-1; D is tentatively TRBD1 or TRBD2 (5 bases each). Germline CDR1 reads SGHTA; CDR2 reads FQGNSA. Deletions cut 5 bases from V and 6 bases from J, with 20 bases between. The CDR3 totals 16 residues. The DNA of the CDR3 is TGTGCCAGCAGCAAGCCGGGGCTAGCAATAACCAATGAGCAGTTCTTC. Its translation: CASSKPGLAITNEQFF.

The chain combines TRBV5-1 with TRBJ2-4; D unclear. This CDR3 region has 18 residues. From germline, CDR1 is SGHRS and CDR2 YFSETQ. V lost 0 bases and J lost 0, with 16 bases in between. In DNA form, the CDR3 reads TGCGCCAGCAGCTTGGAGTTTTCGAGAACTGGAGCCAAAAACATTCAGTACTTC. This gives the protein CASSLEFSRTGAKNIQYF.

The chain recombines TRBV15 with TRBJ1-5, with 9 bases aligning to TRBD1. CDR3 length: 14 residues. V gave up 4 bases and J gave up 6 bases; unmatched junction bases: 4. Looked up from germline, CDR1 is LNHNV and CDR2 is YYDKDF (reference sequence). In DNA form, the CDR3 reads TGTGCCACCAGCACGCGGACAGGGGTTCAGCCCCAGCATTTT. It translates to CATSTRTGVQPQHF.

This clonotype was counted only a few times. The chain has TRBV7-2 and TRBJ2-5; maybe TRBD1 (6 bases). The CDR3 consists of 13 residues. V was pared by 5 bases and J by 3 bases, with 10 bases between. Per germline, CDR1 SGHTA and CDR2 FQGNSA. In nucleotides, the CDR3 is TGTGCCAGCAGCATAGGGACAAAAGAGACCCAGTACTTC. Its translation: CASSIGTKETQYF.

This chain joins TRBV28 and TRBJ2-4, with 11 bases identical to TRBD2. The trim removed 5 bases at V and 7 bases at J, leaving 4 bases unmatched. Germline CDR1 MDHEN, CDR2 SYDVKM. CDR3 length: 14 amino acids. The CDR3 is CASSPGTSGNIQYF. The DNA for the CDR3 is TGTGCCAGCAGTCCTGGGACTAGCGGTAACATTCAGTACTTC.

This clonotype is a singleton in its sample. This chain uses TRBV18 with TRBJ2-3, with a weak D call TRBD2 (5 bases). Trimming shortened V by 1 base and J by 2 bases, and 10 bases separated the two germline ends. CDR3 size: 15 residues. Germline CDR1 is KGHSH and CDR2 is LQKENI. The CDR3 loop is CASSPRLTFTDTQYF. CDR3 in DNA: TGTGCCAGCTCACCACGACTAACCTTCACAGATACGCAGTATTTT.

The chain is built from TRBV2 and TRBJ2-7, with D perhaps TRBD1 (6 bases). The germline V gene has CDR1 SNHLY and CDR2 FYNNEI. The CDR3 consists of 13 residues. Trimming removed 4 bases from V and 9 bases from J, with 16 bases in between. In DNA, the CDR3 is TGTGCCAGCAGTGCAGGGGAACCTCCAGGGCAGTACTTC. This codes for CASSAGEPPGQYF. Full variable domain (rest looked up from reference TRBV2 and TRBJ2-7): EPEVTQTPSHQVTQMGQEVILRCVPISNHLYFYWYRQILGQKVEFLVSFYNNEISEKSEIFDDQFSVERPDGSNFTLKIRSTKLEDSAMYFCASSAGEPPGQYFGPGTRLTVT.

V and J are TRBV24-1 and TRBJ1-1; D might be TRBD1 (6 bases). The germline V gene encodes CDR1 KGHDR and CDR2 SFDVKD. V shed 1 base and J shed 3 bases, with 17 bases lying between them. The CDR3 contains 17 residues. Written as DNA, the CDR3 is TGTGCCACCAGTGATTTTTGGGATGGAGGGGGGGACACTGAAGCTTTCTTT. Translation: CATSDFWDGGGDTEAFF.

The CDR3 DNA follows: TGCGCCAGCAGCCAAAGACTAGCGGGGTCAAACTACGAGCAGTACTTC. Protein: CASSQRLAGSNYEQYF. V and J are TRBV4-1 and TRBJ2-7; 11 nucleotides align to TRBD2. The CDR3 consists of 16 residues. Germline CDR1 reads MGHRA; CDR2 reads YSYEKL. The V gene end was trimmed by 2 bases and the J gene end by 3 bases; junction bases not matched to a gene: 6.

Here the CDR3 DNA reads TGTGCCAGCAGTTACAGGGCCCATACGCAGTATTTT. Its translation: CASSYRAHTQYF. The J gene is TRBJ2-3, the V gene TRBV12-3 or TRBV12-4; D is perhaps TRBD1 (6 bases). The CDR3 is 12 amino acids. The V end was cut by 4 bases, the J end by 7 bases, with 9 bases between.

This clonotype turned up a few times. The chain links TRBV5-1 to TRBJ2-3; 7 nucleotides agree with TRBD1. V lost 4 bases to trimming and J lost 3 bases; unmatched junction nucleotides: 11. The germline V gene has CDR1 SGHRS and CDR2 YFSETQ. The CDR3 runs 16 residues. DNA for the CDR3: TGCGCCAGCAGCCTTACACGAGGGGGCGCAACAGATACGCAGTATTTT. Its translation is CASSLTRGGATDTQYF.

The V call is TRBV20-1, the J call TRBJ2-1; no firm D call. The V gene lost 2 bases and the J gene lost 10 bases, with 12 bases spanning the gap. This CDR3 has 12 amino acids. The V gene's germline CDR1 is DFQATT and CDR2 SNEGSKA (reference sequence). The CDR3 bases are TGCAGTGCTAGACTACGAGGCCGCGAGCAGTTCTTC. Protein: CSARLRGREQFF.

For this clonotype: A much larger clone sits a single nucleotide away, making a read error possible. V and J are TRBV29-1 and TRBJ2-1; the D gene is possibly TRBD2 (5 bases). This CDR3 comprises 15 residues. Trimming removed 0 bases at V and 10 bases at J, with 19 bases between. In germline, CDR1 is SQVTM, CDR2 ANQGSEA. CDR3 sequence: CSVEDRRGQTYEQFF. The CDR3 DNA reads TGCAGCGTTGAAGATCGACGGGGTCAAACCTACGAGCAGTTCTTC.

V gene TRBV7-2 combines with J gene TRBJ1-1, with D unclear. V lost 6 bases and J 2 bases, leaving 13 bases between the germline ends. The CDR3 length is 14 residues. CDR1 is SGHTA and CDR2 is FQGNSA in the germline V gene. The CDR3 sequence: CASSPTQTNTEAFF. The CDR3 nucleotides are TGTGCCAGCAGTCCTACTCAGACCAACACTGAAGCTTTCTTT.

The chain employs TRBV7-6 and TRBJ2-1; no firm D call. V dropped 6 bases and J dropped 10 bases, with 13 bases sitting between them. Germline V CDR1 and CDR2: SGHVS, FNYEAQ. This CDR3 region has 12 residues. The CDR3 spells CASRPAVGEQFF. CDR3 DNA sequence: TGTGCCAGCAGACCAGCAGTCGGGGAGCAGTTCTTC.

The chain carries TRBV10-3 and TRBJ1-1, with a possible D match to TRBD1 (5 bases). The germline CDR1 and CDR2 sequences are ENHRY and SYGVKD. CDR3 length: 14 residues. V was pared by 6 bases and J by 2 bases, with 13 bases between. Here the CDR3 DNA reads TGTGCCATCAGGAGGGACTACTCTAACACTGAAGCTTTCTTT. Protein product: CAIRRDYSNTEAFF.

This rearrangement joins TRBV20-1 to TRBJ2-3; D unclear. The V gene's germline CDR1 is DFQATT and CDR2 SNEGSKA (reference sequence). The CDR3 loop spans 14 amino acids. V was pared by 2 bases and J by 0 bases, with 9 bases between. CDR3 DNA: TGCAGTGCTAGACAGGCGAGTAGCACAGATACGCAGTATTTT. Encoded protein: CSARQASSTDTQYF.

This chain joins TRBV12-3 or TRBV12-4 and TRBJ1-5; a possible D gene is TRBD1 (5 bases). The CDR3 runs 13 residues. V dropped 6 bases and J dropped 7 bases, with 13 bases sitting between them. CDR3 in amino acids: CASSRRGEQPQHF. CDR3 bases: TGTGCCAGCAGCCGCAGAGGGGAACAGCCCCAGCATTTT.

This clonotype was recorded at least ten times. The V gene is TRBV29-1, the J gene TRBJ1-2; D not certain. V lost 4 bases to trimming and J lost 6 bases, with 9 bases between them. This CDR3 comprises 11 residues. From germline, CDR1 is SQVTM and CDR2 ANQGSEA. CDR3 in amino acids: CSVGVPDGYTF. CDR3 sequence (DNA): TGCAGCGTTGGAGTGCCCGATGGCTACACCTTC.

There are a few counts of this clonotype. This chain links TRBV7-9 with TRBJ2-1; D remains ambiguous. This CDR3 is built from 13 residues. V was clipped by 5 bases and J by 9 bases, with 14 bases between them. Germline V gene lookup returns CDR1 SEHNR and CDR2 FQNEAQ (reference sequence). For the CDR3, the DNA is TGTGCCAGCAGCCGCGAGGACGTTAGTGAGCAGTTCTTC. Amino acid sequence: CASSREDVSEQFF.

This clonotype was detected only a few times. The genes are TRBV5-1 and TRBJ2-1, with 8 positions matching TRBD1. CDR1 is SGHRS and CDR2 is YFSETQ in the germline V gene. V lost 4 bases, J lost 0 bases, and 6 bases stayed unmatched. The CDR3 is 16 residues long. The CDR3 sequence: CASSTRTGSSYNEQFF. In nucleotides, the CDR3 is TGCGCCAGCAGCACCCGGACAGGGAGCTCCTACAATGAGCAGTTCTTC.

About this clonotype: One junction end disagrees with the germline gene, perhaps due to a read error. The chain couples TRBV27 to TRBJ2-7; D unclear. Per the germline V gene, CDR1 is MNHEY and CDR2 is SMNVEV (reference sequence). This CDR3 contains 13 residues. CDR3 sequence: CAGSSQTFYEQYF. CDR3 nucleotide sequence: TGTGCCGGCAGTTCCCAGACATTCTACGAGCAGTACTTC.

J is TRBJ2-3 and V is TRBV12-3 or TRBV12-4; D perhaps matches TRBD2 (7 bases). The CDR3 totals 17 residues. V was trimmed by 5 bases and J by 4 bases, leaving 22 bases between them. The CDR3 loop is CASSPPMGGGPPDTQYF. CDR3 in DNA: TGTGCCAGCAGTCCGCCTATGGGGGGGGGGCCCCCAGATACGCAGTATTTT.

V usage is TRBV7-9 and J usage is TRBJ2-1; 7 bases match TRBD2. The V and J ends lost 5 bases and 6 bases, in that order; junction bases with no gene match: 10. The germline gives CDR1 SEHNR, CDR2 FQNEAQ (reference sequence). The CDR3 runs to 15 residues. DNA for the CDR3: TGTGCCAGCAGCCCTTCGGGACTATCTTCCAATGAGCAGTTCTTC. It encodes CASSPSGLSSNEQFF. Based on the CDR3 plus reference TRBV7-9 and TRBJ2-1, the full variable domain is DTGVSQNPRHKITKRGQNVTFRCDPISEHNRLYWYRQTLGQGPEFLTYFQNEAQLEKSRLLSDRFSAERPKGSFSTLEIQRTEQGDSAMYLCASSPSGLSSNEQFFGPGTRLTVL.

The chain carries TRBV20-1 and TRBJ2-3; no reliable D call. The CDR3 spans 13 residues. V was cut by 3 bases and J by 8 bases, with 15 bases left in between. Germline V lookup: CDR1 DFQATT, CDR2 SNEGSKA (reference sequence). The CDR3 sequence is CSASPGRQTTQYF. The CDR3 region has the DNA TGCAGTGCTAGCCCCGGGCGGCAGACTACGCAGTATTTT.

This chain uses TRBV7-2 with TRBJ2-7; the D is unclear. CDR3 length equals 13 residues. The V and J ends lost 5 bases and 0 bases respectively, with 8 bases between them. Germline lookup yields CDR1 SGHTA and CDR2 FQGNSA. This CDR3 reads CASSTQSSYEQYF. CDR3 nucleotides: TGTGCCAGCAGCACCCAATCCTCCTACGAGCAGTACTTC.

The chain couples TRBV7-8 to TRBJ2-1, with D possibly being TRBD1 or TRBD2 (5 bases each). With 2 bases removed from V and 4 bases from J, the gap between germline ends came to 15 bases. This CDR3 has 16 amino acids. Germline V CDR1 and CDR2: SGHVS, FQNEAQ. CDR3 sequence reads: CASSLPGASQYNEQFF. The CDR3, as DNA: TGTGCCAGCAGCTTACCCGGGGCCAGTCAGTACAATGAGCAGTTCTTC.